This T cell receptor beta chain was captured in a study of post-analysis software for immune sequencing data. Prepared TCR beta cDNA libraries contained unique molecular identifiers. TCRdb used MiXCR to reprocess the PCR reads, holding one entry per CDR3 protein. The sample consists of about 200,000 distinct CDR3 sequences, over 25% of them appearing once. The receptor comes from a girl aged 2-17 years with multiple sclerosis. The sequenced sample consisted of blood.

The CDR3 reads CSVEMGAVRDTQYF. DNA for the CDR3: TGCAGCGTTGAAATGGGGGCGGTTAGGGATACGCAGTATTTT. The chain is built from TRBV29-1 and TRBJ2-3, with D perhaps matching TRBD1 (6 bases). Germline loops: CDR1 SQVTM, CDR2 ANQGSEA. The V gene lost 2 bases and the J gene lost 6 bases, with 15 bases spanning the gap. The CDR3 extends over 14 amino acids.